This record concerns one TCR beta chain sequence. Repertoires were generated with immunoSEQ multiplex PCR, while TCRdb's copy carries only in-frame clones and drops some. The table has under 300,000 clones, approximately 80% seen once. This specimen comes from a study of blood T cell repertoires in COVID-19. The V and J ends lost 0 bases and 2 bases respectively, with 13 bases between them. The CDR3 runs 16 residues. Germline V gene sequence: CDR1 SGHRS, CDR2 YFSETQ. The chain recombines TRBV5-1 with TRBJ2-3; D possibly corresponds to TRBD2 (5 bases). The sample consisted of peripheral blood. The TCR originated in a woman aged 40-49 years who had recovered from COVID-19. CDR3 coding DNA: TGCGCCAGCAGCTTGGGGCAGAGACTATCCACAGATACGCAGTATTTT. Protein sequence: CASSLGQRLSTDTQYF.